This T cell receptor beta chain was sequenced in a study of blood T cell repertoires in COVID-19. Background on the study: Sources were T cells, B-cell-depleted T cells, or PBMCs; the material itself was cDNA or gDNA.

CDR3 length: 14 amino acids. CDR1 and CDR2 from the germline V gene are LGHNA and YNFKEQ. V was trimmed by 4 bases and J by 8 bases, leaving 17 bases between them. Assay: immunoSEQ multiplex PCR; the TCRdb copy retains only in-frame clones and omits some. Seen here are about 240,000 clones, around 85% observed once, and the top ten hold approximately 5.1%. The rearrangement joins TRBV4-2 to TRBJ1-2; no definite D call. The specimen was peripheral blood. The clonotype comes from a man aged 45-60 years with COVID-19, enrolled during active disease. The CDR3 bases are TGTGCCAGCAGCCTGGTGGTTGGTTTGGAGGGCTACACCTTC. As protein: CASSLVVGLEGYTF.